This TCR beta chain was sequenced during a study of T cell responses to AZD1222 COVID-19 vaccine. Overall study findings and caveats: CD4 TCRs associated with vaccination spanned spike, dominating at 160-218 and 743-854. White British donors predominated, females outnumbered males, and clonal diversity was possibly underestimated.

Germline CDR1 MDHEN, CDR2 SYDVKM. With 9 bases removed from V and 5 bases from J, the gap between germline ends came to 20 bases. The CDR3 covers 14 residues. Details on this clone: Its antigen is unidentified.

Assay: immunoSEQ multiplex PCR; the TCRdb copy retains only in-frame clones and omits some. Of some 170,000 clones listed, 85% to 90% are singletons. The material sequenced was peripheral blood, taken 28 days after the second dose of the MenACWY control vaccine. The sequence was obtained from an adult who received the MenACWY meningococcal vaccine as a control. The chain combines TRBV28 with TRBJ2-7; D is possibly TRBD1 (6 bases). The CDR3 sequence: CASQTRGLGDEQYF. The CDR3 DNA reads TGTGCCAGTCAAACAAGGGGGTTAGGCGACGAGCAGTACTTC.